This TCR beta chain stems from a study of T cell responses to AZD1222 COVID-19 vaccine (dated by TCRdb to the early 2020s). Turning to the overall study: AZD1222 recipients with second doses at about 4 weeks or about 12 weeks were pooled, because spike-specific TCR depth and breadth did not differ between schedules. Enrollment into the trials was organized by age into subgroups of 18-55, 56-69 and 70-plus years, and those subgroups contained roughly 150, 30 and 60 TCR-sequenced participants, respectively. TCR sequencing covered more than 230 trial participants: some 210 given two doses of AZD1222 and approximately 26 given two doses of MenACWY control vaccine.

The full study reports these points: The 56-69-year group was small, and its depth increase did not reach significance, likely because of low power. Because no samples from the day 14 peak response were available, repertoires could be characterized only after the peak T cell response. Participants were mostly white British, with more females than males. The authors suggested clonal diversity may have been underestimated. Reportedly, close to half of the unique spike-specific TCRs recognized epitopes lying outside the regions that are mutated in the B.1.351 and B.1.1.7 variants. After two AZD1222 doses, spike-specific TCR breadth and depth were significantly higher than at day 0 and than in MenACWY recipients. CD4 TCRs associated with the vaccine covered the entire spike protein, and the dominant responses were in regions 160-218 and 743-854. Only six AZD1222 recipients were SARS-CoV-2 seropositive at baseline, limiting conclusions about previously exposed vaccinees.

Regarding this clone: It lacks a known antigen. At one end the junction does not follow the germline gene, possibly because of a read error.

What this sample's time point label stands for: baseline before first vaccination. Vaccinee samples were obtained from the UK trials COV001 and COV002, which included a single-blind randomized controlled phase 2/3 trial of AZD1222 (ChAdOx1 nCoV-19) in healthy adults. Trial participant PBMC samples were collected at day 0 and day 28 after the second dose for TCRbeta chain sequencing. The CDR3 regions of human TCRbeta chains were analyzed by immunosequencing. Processing in the source paper ran as follows. Repertoire TCRs were checked for matches against a reference library of SARS-CoV-2-specific TCRs that had been generated using the MIRA antigen-specificity platform. Breadth was defined as the fraction of unique TCRs that were SARS-CoV-2-associated, and depth was defined as the fraction of total T cells that were SARS-CoV-2-associated. Using the MIRA data, each spike-specific TCR was mapped to the spike region that the TCR reacts to and placed in a CD4 or CD8 class. Log10-transformed breadth and depth values were compared by one-way ANOVA with Sidak's multiple comparisons tests. TCRdb took over this immuneACCESS table, retaining in-frame rearrangements with V and J assigned. Such tables are incomplete; in checked studies, under half of the missing clones stem from an unresolved V gene, and the remainder is unexplained. V and J calls and clone size follow that table, whereas D and trimming were derived from the DNA. A total of 100,000 to 150,000 clones appear in this sample, about 90% of them only once. The top ten hold around 4% of the sample.

This specimen consisted of peripheral blood, obtained on day 0 of AZD1222 vaccination. This TCR was recovered from an adult in good health.

The DNA sequence is TGTGCTAGCAGCACCGAGGGGGGGGCTCAGTATTTT. It is translated as CASSTEGGAQYF. The chain joins TRBV7-7 to TRBJ2-3; the D gene is perhaps TRBD2, from 7 matching bases. Inclusive of the bounding cysteine and phenylalanine, the CDR3 is 12 residues long. Only CDR3 DNA remains: 36 bases, in frame from the first base. The germline V gene (reference sequence) provides CDR1 SSHAT and CDR2 FNYEAQ.